This T cell receptor (beta chain) was found in a study of long-term antiretroviral therapy in people with HIV (dated by TCRdb to the early 2020s). Background on the whole study: The earliest samples were collected approximately a decade before the 2015 WHO recommendation for immediate ART, a period when ART was typically delayed until CD4 counts fell. A retrospective serial study tested whether ART initiation and durable HIV suppression were associated with changes in peripheral blood TRB repertoire composition and diversity. A total of roughly 200 cryopreserved PBMC samples came from 25 to 35 adults with confirmed HIV infection and were collected serially over a mean of roughly six years (range 1-12). Of the approximately 32 participants with HIV, approximately twelve were female. No cross-contamination during QIAcube processing was shown when test extractions of a monoclonal T-cell line were performed alongside fewer than 35 polyclonal samples.

Participants were included only if at least one PBMC sample before ART initiation and at least two post-ART samples were available. All participants with HIV were treated in the United States of America. Before DNA extraction, cryopreserved samples of about 0.95-11 million PBMC were thawed and then washed. At the time of the earliest PBMC sample, participants with HIV were aged between roughly 20 and 55 years. PBMC samples from each participant spanned 1-4 timepoints before ART initiation and 2-8 timepoints after ART initiation, with a median of 7 samples. For every participant, serial HIV viral load, CD4+ T-cell count, ART history and demographic data were obtained. Genomic DNA was extracted from unsorted PBMC with a Qiagen kit on a QIAcube, processed in batches of 12 samples. Broad study findings and their caveats: A significant increase in TRB diversity was found to be associated with ART initiation, although TRB diversity was observed to remain significantly below that of transplant donor controls even after long-term ART. No data were available on ART adherence, viral resistance or therapy changes, limiting inferences about post-ART repertoire changes. CDR3 length ranges in HIV repertoires were narrower than in controls, and network structure suggested an antigen-experienced repertoire with only a slight naive shift after ART. Because cell numbers in pre-ART samples were limited, unsorted PBMC were profiled instead of sorted CD4+ and CD8+ T cells. The samples were dated from about 2003 to 2018, and the ART regimens that were used may be less effective than current ART regimens. Limited PBMC availability meant only the TCR beta chain was sequenced, without alpha chain pairing. Expanded TRB clones identified before ART initiation dominated the repertoire across all time points, though the dominance fluctuated and decreased in many PLHIV after ART.

The germline V and J ends show losses of 4 bases and 9 bases respectively, and no gene match explains 9 bases of the junction. The CDR3 runs 16 amino acids, cysteine and phenylalanine included. The kept DNA is CDR3 alone, 48 bases in frame from the first base. The germline V gene (reference sequence) provides CDR1 MNHEY and CDR2 SMNVEV. Turning to this clone: Its target antigen remains unknown. There are no base qualities to consult, and no much larger clone falls within one base.

The immunoSEQ hsTCRB v3.0 assay was used at survey level resolution to sequence the TRB variable region. The target sequencing depth for TRB was roughly 40,000-50,000 T-cell genomes per sample. TRB libraries were pooled and sequenced on an Illumina MiSeq using a v3 150-cycle kit. Per the authors' processing: Repertoire analysis was performed in R inside a reproducible Nextflow workflow that covered QC, data transformation and analysis. LymphoSeq2, an R package for exploring AIRR-Seq data, was used to implement custom analyses. Several samples that produced fewer than 5000 total TRB sequences were removed, so under 200 HIV repertoires were analyzed. Of the roughly 190 retained HIV repertoires, about 60 were collected before and more than 120 after ART initiation. Each repertoire was downsampled to 5000 TRB nucleotide sequences, and summary statistics were averaged across 100 downsampling iterations. TRB sequences were retained for analysis only if CDR3 regions of at least seven amino acids were present. A Shannon entropy-derived clonality score and the Gini coefficient were used to measure diversity. In the repertoire networks, any two of the top 5000 CDR3 amino acid sequences were linked whenever the two sequences differed by an edit distance of one. GLIPH2 predicted antigen specificity groups and MHC restriction for TRB CDR3 amino acid sequences. CDR3 amino acid sequences were matched against VDJdb and McPAS-TCR to flag known CMV, EBV, HIV or tissue antigen associations. Pre-ART, post-ART and control groups were compared with Wilcoxon signed-rank tests and Holm-Bonferroni correction. TCRdb took this table from immuneACCESS and kept in-frame rearrangements with V and J called. Such tables lack part of the clones; where checked against another copy, unresolved V genes explain under half of the gap, and the rest is unexplained. V, J and clone size are taken as reported in that table, and D and trimming were inferred from the DNA itself. The sample table records over 35,000 clones; 75% to 90% of these occur just once. About 4.2% of the sample rests with the top ten.

Sequenced material: unsorted PBMCs, taken just before starting antiretroviral therapy. Rearrangement joined TRBV27 to TRBJ2-1; TRBD2 lines up with 13 middle nucleotides. This clonotype was sampled from a young woman with HIV. In nucleotide form, the sequence is TGTGCCAGCAGTTCGAGGACTAGCGGGAGCTCCGGTGAGCAGTTCTTC. Its amino acids are CASSSRTSGSSGEQFF.